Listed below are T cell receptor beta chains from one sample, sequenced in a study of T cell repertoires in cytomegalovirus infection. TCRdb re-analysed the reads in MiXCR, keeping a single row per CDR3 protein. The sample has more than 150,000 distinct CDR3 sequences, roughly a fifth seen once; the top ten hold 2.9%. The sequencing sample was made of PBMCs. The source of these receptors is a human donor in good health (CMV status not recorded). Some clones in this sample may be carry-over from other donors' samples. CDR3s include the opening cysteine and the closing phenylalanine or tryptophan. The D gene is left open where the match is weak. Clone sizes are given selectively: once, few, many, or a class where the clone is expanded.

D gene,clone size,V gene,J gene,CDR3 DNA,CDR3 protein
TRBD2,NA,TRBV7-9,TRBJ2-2,TGTGCCAGCAGCTTAGGCGGGAGCCCCGGGGAGCTGTTTTTT,CASSLGGSPGELFF
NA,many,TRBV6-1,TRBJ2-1,TGTGCCAGCAGCGATAAGGGCCCCCCCCAGGGCAATGAGCAGTTCTTC,CASSDKGPPQGNEQFF
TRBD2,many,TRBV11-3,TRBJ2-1,TGTGCCAGCAGCTTAGCTGGGGCGGGAGGTGTTTCCAATGAGCAGTTCTTC,CASSLAGAGGVSNEQFF
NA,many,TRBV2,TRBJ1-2,TGTGCCAGCAGTCCCGGGACAACTAACTATGGCTACACCTTC,CASSPGTTNYGYTF
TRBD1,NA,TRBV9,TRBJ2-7,TGTGCCAGCAGCCCACGGGACAGGGGGTACGAGCAGTACTTC,CASSPRDRGYEQYF
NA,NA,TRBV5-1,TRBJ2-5,TGCGCCAGCAGCGTGGGTCCGGGACGGGAAGAGACCCAGTACTTC,CASSVGPGREETQYF
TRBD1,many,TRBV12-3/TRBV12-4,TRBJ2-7,TGTGCCAGCAGTGACAGGGGTAGGACCTACGAGCAGTACTTC,CASSDRGRTYEQYF
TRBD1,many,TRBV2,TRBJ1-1,TGTGCCAGTGGACAGGGGGACACTGAAGCTTTCTTT,CASGQGDTEAFF
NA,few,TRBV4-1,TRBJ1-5,TGCGCCAGCAGCCAAGAGCAGGCGGATCAGCCCCAGCATTTT,CASSQEQADQPQHF
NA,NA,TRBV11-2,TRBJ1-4,TGTGCCAGCAGTCCCGAGGGGGAAAAACTGTTTTTT,CASSPEGEKLFF
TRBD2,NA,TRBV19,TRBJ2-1,TGTGCCAGTAGCACCGCTCCCGCGGGAGGGTTGAATGAGCAGTTCTTC,CASSTAPAGGLNEQFF
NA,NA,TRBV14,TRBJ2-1,TGTGCCAGCAGCCTCAGGTTCTACTACAATGAGCAGTTCTTC,CASSLRFYYNEQFF
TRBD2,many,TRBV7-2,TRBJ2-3,TGTGCCAGCAGCGTATCGCAGCGGGAGTGGGAGGATACGCAGTATTTT,CASSVSQREWEDTQYF
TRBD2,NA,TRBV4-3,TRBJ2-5,TGCGCCAGCAGCCATGGACTAGTTGGGGAGACCCAGTACTTC,CASSHGLVGETQYF
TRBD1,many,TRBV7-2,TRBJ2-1,TGTGCCAGCAGCTTAGAGGGGACAGGCTACAGGGAGCAGTTCTTC,CASSLEGTGYREQFF
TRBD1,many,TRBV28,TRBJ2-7,TGTGCCAGCAACAGGGGAGATTCGTACGAGCAGTACTTC,CASNRGDSYEQYF
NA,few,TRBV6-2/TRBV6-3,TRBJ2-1,TGTGCCAGCACTCTCGGGAGCCCCTCCTACAATGAGCAGTTCTTC,CASTLGSPSYNEQFF
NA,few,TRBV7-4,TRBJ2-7,TGTGCCAGCAGCTTCGCGGGACAACAACGGGGATTATTACACGAGCAGTACTTC,CASSFAGQQRGLLHEQYF
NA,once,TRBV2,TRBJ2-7,TGTGCCAGCAGTCCAGACCTTATAGGCGAGCAGTACTTC,CASSPDLIGEQYF
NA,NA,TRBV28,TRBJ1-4,TGTGCCAGCAGTCGGTTGGAAGTGAATGAAAAACTGTTTTTT,CASSRLEVNEKLFF
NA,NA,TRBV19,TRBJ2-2,TGTGCCAGTAGTATAGGGTTTCTAAACACCGGGGAGCTGTTTTTT,CASSIGFLNTGELFF
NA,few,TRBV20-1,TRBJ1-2,TGCAGGGCGAATGGCTACACCTTC,CRANGYTF
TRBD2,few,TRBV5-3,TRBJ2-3,TGTGCCAGCAGCTTGGGGGGACTACCGACAGATACGCAGTATTTT,CASSLGGLPTDTQYF
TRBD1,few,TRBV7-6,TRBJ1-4,TGTGCCAGCAGCTTAGAGGGGACAGGGATTCATGAAAAACTGTTTTTT,CASSLEGTGIHEKLFF
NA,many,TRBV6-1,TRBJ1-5,TGTGCCAGCAGCGAAGTGGCGTATCAGCCCCAGCATTTT,CASSEVAYQPQHF
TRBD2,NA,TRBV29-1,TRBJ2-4,TGCAGCGTTATCCTGGGACTAGCGGGAGTCAAAAACATTCAGTACTTC,CSVILGLAGVKNIQYF
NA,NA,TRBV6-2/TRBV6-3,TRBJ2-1,TGTGCCAGCAGTCTGACCCCCGGCGGGAATGAGCAGTTCTTC,CASSLTPGGNEQFF